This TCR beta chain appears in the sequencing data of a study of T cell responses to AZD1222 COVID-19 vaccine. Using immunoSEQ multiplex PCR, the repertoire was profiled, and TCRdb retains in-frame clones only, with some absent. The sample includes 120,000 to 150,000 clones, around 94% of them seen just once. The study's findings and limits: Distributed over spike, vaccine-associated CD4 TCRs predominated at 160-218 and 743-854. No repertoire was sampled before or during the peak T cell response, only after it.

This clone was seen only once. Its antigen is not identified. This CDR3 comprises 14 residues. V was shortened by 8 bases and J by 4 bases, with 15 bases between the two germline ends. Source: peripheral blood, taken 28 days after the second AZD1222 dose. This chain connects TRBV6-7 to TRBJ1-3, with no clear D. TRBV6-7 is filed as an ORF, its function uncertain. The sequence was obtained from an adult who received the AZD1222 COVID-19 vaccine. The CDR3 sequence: CASRPLIGGNTIYF. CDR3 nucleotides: TGTGCCAGCCGTCCGTTGATTGGGGGAAACACCATATATTTT.